This T cell receptor beta chain was identified in a study of shared clonotypes between healthy human individuals. Germline V gene data show CDR1 as MNHEY and CDR2 as SMNVEV (reference sequence). The CDR3 consists of 13 residues. V lost 7 bases to trimming and J lost 2 bases, with 11 bases between them. General study results and limits: Blood was the sole source, and tissue repertoires probably differ. All-four-donor shared clonotypes had higher generation probabilities than non-shared clonotypes did.

The assay was immunoSEQ multiplex PCR, and TCRdb's table has in-frame clones only and misses some. This sample has some 1.4 million clones, with roughly 95% found just once. The study enrolled healthy HIV-negative adults without recent acute infections or vaccinations as donors. Both subsets, CD45RA+ naive and CD45RA-negative memory, were split from the CD4+ cells. On this clone itself: The antigen is unknown.

This rearrangement joins TRBV27 to TRBJ2-5; TRBD2 might be the D (5 bases). This clonotype was obtained from a man under 40 in good health. The specimen sequenced was naive CD4+ T cells sorted from blood. Subset meaning: CD45RA+ positively selected. For the CDR3, the DNA is TGTGCCAGCACCTGGACGGGACAAGAGACCCAGTACTTC. Protein sequence: CASTWTGQETQYF.